These T cell receptor beta chains were read from a single sample in a study of OX40 agonist ivuxolimab in advanced cancers. Produced via immunoSEQ multiplex PCR; TCRdb's table is partial and in-frame only. The table shows about 77,000 clones, with about 86% occurring only once. The sequences come from CD4+ or CD8+ T cells sorted from blood, collected in a trial of the OX40 agonist ivuxolimab. These receptors were collected from an adult with an advanced solid tumor such as melanoma, head and neck, liver or kidney cancer. The CDR3 runs from the conserved cysteine through the conserved F or W. Each record gives: D gene, V gene, clone size, J gene, CDR3 protein, CDR3 DNA. A D gene is named only where the DNA matches it firmly. Rows give clone size only sometimes, using once, few, many, or a class for an expanded clone.

d_gene: -; v_gene: TRBV10-3; abundance: -; j_gene: TRBJ1-1; CDR3aa: CAIRPSMNTEAFF; CDR3nt: TGTGCCATCAGACCTTCCATGAACACTGAAGCTTTCTTT
d_gene: -; v_gene: TRBV5-1; abundance: -; j_gene: TRBJ1-3; CDR3aa: CASSAASSAGGNTIYF; CDR3nt: TGCGCCAGCAGCGCGGCTTCCTCCGCGGGAGGAAACACCATATATTTT
d_gene: -; v_gene: TRBV21-1; abundance: -; j_gene: TRBJ2-1; CDR3aa: CASSKVGGRALYEQFF; CDR3nt: TGTGCCAGCAGCAAAGTTGGCGGGAGGGCTCTGTATGAGCAGTTCTTC
d_gene: TRBD1; v_gene: TRBV19; abundance: -; j_gene: TRBJ2-7; CDR3aa: CASSLTGAEQYF; CDR3nt: TGTGCCAGTAGCCTTACAGGGGCCGAGCAGTACTTC
d_gene: TRBD1; v_gene: TRBV25-1; abundance: -; j_gene: TRBJ2-7; CDR3aa: CASSGDRGYEQYF; CDR3nt: TGTGCCAGCAGTGGGGACAGGGGCTACGAGCAGTACTTC
d_gene: -; v_gene: TRBV4-1; abundance: -; j_gene: TRBJ1-6; CDR3aa: CASKTTVDYNSPLHF; CDR3nt: TGCGCCAGCAAAACAACAGTGGACTATAATTCACCCCTCCACTTT
d_gene: -; v_gene: TRBV7-3; abundance: -; j_gene: TRBJ2-2; CDR3aa: CASSLTRESGELFF; CDR3nt: TGTGCCAGCAGCTTAACTCGGGAGTCCGGGGAGCTGTTTTTT
d_gene: -; v_gene: TRBV30; abundance: -; j_gene: TRBJ2-3; CDR3aa: CAFDREGADTQYF; CDR3nt: TGTGCCTTCGACAGGGAGGGCGCAGATACGCAGTATTTT
d_gene: -; v_gene: TRBV30; abundance: once; j_gene: TRBJ1-5; CDR3aa: CAWSVGTPNQPQHF; CDR3nt: TGTGCCTGGAGTGTTGGGACCCCCAATCAGCCCCAGCATTTT
d_gene: -; v_gene: TRBV9; abundance: medium-sized; j_gene: TRBJ1-2; CDR3aa: CASSVGSRNYGYTF; CDR3nt: TGTGCCAGCAGCGTGGGGTCCCGCAACTATGGCTACACCTTC
d_gene: TRBD1; v_gene: TRBV2; abundance: few; j_gene: TRBJ1-6; CDR3aa: CASSGRQGANNSPLHF; CDR3nt: TGTGCCAGCAGTGGAAGACAGGGGGCGAATAATTCACCCCTCCACTTT
d_gene: TRBD1; v_gene: TRBV18; abundance: -; j_gene: TRBJ2-7; CDR3aa: CASSLGTGYEQYF; CDR3nt: TGTGCCAGCTCACTCGGGACAGGCTACGAGCAGTACTTC
d_gene: TRBD1; v_gene: TRBV2; abundance: -; j_gene: TRBJ1-1; CDR3aa: CASMRGGAGSTEAFF; CDR3nt: TGTGCCAGCATGAGAGGGGGCGCCGGAAGTACTGAAGCTTTCTTT
d_gene: TRBD1; v_gene: TRBV5-4; abundance: -; j_gene: TRBJ2-7; CDR3aa: CASRLDRGALEQYF; CDR3nt: TGTGCCAGCAGGCTGGACAGGGGGGCTCTCGAGCAGTACTTC
d_gene: TRBD1; v_gene: TRBV18; abundance: -; j_gene: TRBJ2-2; CDR3aa: CASSPIVQGPGELFF; CDR3nt: TGTGCCAGCTCCCCGATCGTACAGGGGCCCGGGGAGCTGTTTTTT
d_gene: -; v_gene: TRBV10-3; abundance: -; j_gene: TRBJ1-1; CDR3aa: CAISVGSSNTEAFF; CDR3nt: TGTGCCATCAGTGTAGGTAGTAGCAACACTGAAGCTTTCTTT
d_gene: -; v_gene: TRBV4-3; abundance: -; j_gene: TRBJ1-4; CDR3aa: CASSQDLPRREKLFF; CDR3nt: TGCGCCAGCAGCCAAGATCTACCCAGGAGAGAAAAACTGTTTTTT
d_gene: TRBD1; v_gene: TRBV19; abundance: -; j_gene: TRBJ1-5; CDR3aa: CASRDRGRMEPQHF; CDR3nt: TGTGCCAGTAGGGACAGGGGGCGAATGGAGCCCCAGCATTTT
d_gene: -; v_gene: TRBV5-1; abundance: once; j_gene: TRBJ2-5; CDR3aa: CASSLAPRGGGGPQETQYF; CDR3nt: TGCGCCAGCAGCTTGGCCCCCAGGGGTGGCGGTGGTCCCCAAGAGACCCAGTACTTC
d_gene: -; v_gene: TRBV7-9; abundance: -; j_gene: TRBJ1-2; CDR3aa: CASSPDSNYGYTF; CDR3nt: TGTGCCAGCAGCCCGGACAGTAACTATGGCTACACCTTC
d_gene: TRBD2; v_gene: TRBV6-5; abundance: -; j_gene: TRBJ2-7; CDR3aa: CASSRTTSVYEQYF; CDR3nt: TGTGCCAGCAGCCGGACGACTAGCGTCTACGAGCAGTACTTC
d_gene: -; v_gene: TRBV7-3; abundance: -; j_gene: TRBJ2-2; CDR3aa: CASSQFPVPGLANTGELFF; CDR3nt: TGTGCCAGCAGTCAATTTCCAGTACCGGGACTGGCAAACACCGGGGAGCTGTTTTTT
d_gene: -; v_gene: TRBV5-1; abundance: medium-sized; j_gene: TRBJ1-1; CDR3aa: CASSLDLNTEAFF; CDR3nt: TGCGCCAGCAGCCTCGACCTCAACACTGAAGCTTTCTTT
d_gene: -; v_gene: TRBV6-6; abundance: -; j_gene: TRBJ2-1; CDR3aa: CASGSTIDNEQFF; CDR3nt: TGTGCCAGCGGGAGTACCATAGACAATGAGCAGTTCTTC
d_gene: TRBD2; v_gene: TRBV30; abundance: -; j_gene: TRBJ2-1; CDR3aa: CAWSGTSDLSEQFF; CDR3nt: TGTGCCTGGAGTGGTACTAGCGACTTAAGTGAGCAGTTCTTC
d_gene: -; v_gene: TRBV13; abundance: -; j_gene: TRBJ2-5; CDR3aa: CASSFSAGSETQYF; CDR3nt: TGTGCCAGCAGCTTCTCAGCGGGTTCAGAGACCCAGTACTTC